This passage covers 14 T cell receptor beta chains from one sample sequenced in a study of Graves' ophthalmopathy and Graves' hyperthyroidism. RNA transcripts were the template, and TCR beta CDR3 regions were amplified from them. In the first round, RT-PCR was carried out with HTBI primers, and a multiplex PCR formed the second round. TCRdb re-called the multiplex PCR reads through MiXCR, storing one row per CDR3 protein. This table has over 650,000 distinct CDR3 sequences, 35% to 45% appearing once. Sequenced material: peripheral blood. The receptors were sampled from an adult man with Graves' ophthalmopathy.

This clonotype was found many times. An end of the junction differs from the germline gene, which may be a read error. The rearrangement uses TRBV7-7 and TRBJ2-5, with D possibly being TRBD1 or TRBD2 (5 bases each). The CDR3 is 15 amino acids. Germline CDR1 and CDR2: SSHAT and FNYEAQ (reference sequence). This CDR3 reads CASTPGPGQGETQYF. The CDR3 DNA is TGTGCTAGCACTCCGGGACCGGGGCAAGGAGAGACCCAGTACTTC.

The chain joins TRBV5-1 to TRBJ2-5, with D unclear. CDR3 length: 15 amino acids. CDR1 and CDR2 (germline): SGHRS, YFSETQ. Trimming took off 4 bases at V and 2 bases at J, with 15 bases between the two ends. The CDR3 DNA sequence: TGCGCCAGCAGCGAAACCCAGACAAATCAAGAGACCCAGTACTTC. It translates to CASSETQTNQETQYF.

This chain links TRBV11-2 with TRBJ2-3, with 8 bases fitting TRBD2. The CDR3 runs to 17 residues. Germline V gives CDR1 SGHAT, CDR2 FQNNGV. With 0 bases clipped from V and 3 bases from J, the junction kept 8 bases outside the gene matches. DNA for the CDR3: TGTGCCAGCAGCTTAGAGTCGGCCGGGAGGGGAACAGATACGCAGTATTTT. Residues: CASSLESAGRGTDTQYF.

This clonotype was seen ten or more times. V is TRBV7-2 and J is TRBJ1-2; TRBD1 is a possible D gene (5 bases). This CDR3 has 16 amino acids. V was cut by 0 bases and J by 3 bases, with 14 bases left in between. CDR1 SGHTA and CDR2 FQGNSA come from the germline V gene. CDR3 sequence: CASSLASDSSDYGYTF. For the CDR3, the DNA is TGTGCCAGCAGCTTAGCTAGCGACAGCAGCGACTATGGCTACACCTTC.

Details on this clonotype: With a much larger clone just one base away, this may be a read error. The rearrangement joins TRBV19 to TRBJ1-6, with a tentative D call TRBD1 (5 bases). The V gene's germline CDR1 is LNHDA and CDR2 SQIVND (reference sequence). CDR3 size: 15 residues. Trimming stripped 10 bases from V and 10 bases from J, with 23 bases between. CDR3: CATKKMGLGPSPLHF. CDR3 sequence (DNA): TGTGCCACCAAAAAAATGGGGCTCGGCCCCTCACCCCTCCACTTT.

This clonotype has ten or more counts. CDR3 in DNA: TGTGCCAGTAGTATGGGTAAGGGTAGGGGCAATCAGCCCCAGCATTTT. It encodes CASSMGKGRGNQPQHF. The chain carries TRBV19 and TRBJ1-5, with no clear D. This CDR3 is built from 16 residues. Trimming removed 3 bases from V and 2 bases from J, with 14 bases in between. In germline, CDR1 is LNHDA, CDR2 SQIVND (reference sequence).

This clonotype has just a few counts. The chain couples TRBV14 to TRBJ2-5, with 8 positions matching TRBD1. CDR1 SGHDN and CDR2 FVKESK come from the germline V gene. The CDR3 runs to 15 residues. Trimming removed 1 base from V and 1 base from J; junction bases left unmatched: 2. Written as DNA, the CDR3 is TGTGCCAGCAGCCAAGGTGGGACAGGCCAAGAGACCCAGTACTTC. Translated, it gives CASSQGGTGQETQYF.

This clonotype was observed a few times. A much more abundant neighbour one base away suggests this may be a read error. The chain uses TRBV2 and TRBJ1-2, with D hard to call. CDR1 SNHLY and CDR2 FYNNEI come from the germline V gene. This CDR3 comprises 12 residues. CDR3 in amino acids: CASSGSERASIF. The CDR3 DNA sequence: TGTGCCAGCAGTGGAAGTGAGAGGGCCAGCATCTTC.

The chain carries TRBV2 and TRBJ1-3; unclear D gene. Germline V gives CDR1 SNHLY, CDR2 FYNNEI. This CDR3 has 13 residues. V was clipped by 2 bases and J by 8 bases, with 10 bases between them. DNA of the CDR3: TGTGCCAGCAGTGAACGGGCAGCCGACACCATATATTTT. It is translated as CASSERAADTIYF.

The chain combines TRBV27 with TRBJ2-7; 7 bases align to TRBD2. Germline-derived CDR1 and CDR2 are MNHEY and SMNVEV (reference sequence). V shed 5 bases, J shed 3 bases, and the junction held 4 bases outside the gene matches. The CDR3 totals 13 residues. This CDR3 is CASSISSGYEQYF. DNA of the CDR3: TGTGCCAGCAGTATTTCTAGCGGCTACGAGCAGTACTTC.

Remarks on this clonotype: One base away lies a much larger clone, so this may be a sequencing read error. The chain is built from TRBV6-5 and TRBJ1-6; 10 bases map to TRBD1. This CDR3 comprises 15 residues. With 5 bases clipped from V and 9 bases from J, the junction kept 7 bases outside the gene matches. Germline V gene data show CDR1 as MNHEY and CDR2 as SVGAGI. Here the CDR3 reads CASSPLTGGLSPLHF. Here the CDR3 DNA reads TGTGCCAGCAGTCCTCTGACAGGGGGCCTTTCACCCCTCCACTTT.

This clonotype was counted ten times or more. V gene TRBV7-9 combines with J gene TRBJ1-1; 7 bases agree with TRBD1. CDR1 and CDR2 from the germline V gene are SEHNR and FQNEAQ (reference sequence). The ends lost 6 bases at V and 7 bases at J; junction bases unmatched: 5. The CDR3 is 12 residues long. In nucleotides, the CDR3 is TGTGCCAGCAGTTCAGGGGGTGGTGAAGCTTTCTTT. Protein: CASSSGGGEAFF. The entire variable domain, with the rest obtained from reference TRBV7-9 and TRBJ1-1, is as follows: DTGVSQNPRHKITKRGQNVTFRCDPISEHNRLYWYRQTLGQGPEFLTYFQNEAQLEKSRLLSDRFSAERPKGSFSTLEIQRTEQGDSAMYLCASSSGGGEAFFGQGTRLTVV.

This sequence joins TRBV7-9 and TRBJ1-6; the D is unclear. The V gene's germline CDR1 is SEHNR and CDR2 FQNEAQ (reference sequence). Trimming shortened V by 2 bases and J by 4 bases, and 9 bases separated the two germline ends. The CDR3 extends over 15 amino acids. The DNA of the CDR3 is TGTGCCAGCAGCTTAAATGAGGGATATAATTCACCCCTCCACTTT. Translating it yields CASSLNEGYNSPLHF.

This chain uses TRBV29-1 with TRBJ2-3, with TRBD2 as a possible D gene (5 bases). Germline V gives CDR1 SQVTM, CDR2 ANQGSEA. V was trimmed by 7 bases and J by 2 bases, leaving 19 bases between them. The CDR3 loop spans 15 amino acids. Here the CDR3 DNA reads TGCAGCGCCAGGCGGGTGGCAGACCACACAGATACGCAGTATTTT. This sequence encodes CSARRVADHTDTQYF.